Included here is one T cell receptor beta chain sequence, with context. The antigen remains undetermined. Different DNA sequences within this sample yield the same CDR3. This sample stems from a study of shared clonotypes between healthy human individuals. Germline lookup yields CDR1 MGHRA and CDR2 YSYEKL. The germline V and J ends were trimmed by 3 bases and 0 bases, with 8 bases remaining between them. This CDR3 has 14 residues. Terminally differentiated effector memory CD45RA+ cells were left out of the naive CD8 fraction, which was CD45RO-negative and positively selected for CCR7. The authors distributed each subset's genomic DNA evenly over several immunoSEQ plates. An approximately 210 ng quantity of DNA, roughly 29,000 T cell genomes, went into the sorted-subset replicate PCRs. Produced via immunoSEQ multiplex PCR; TCRdb's table is partial and in-frame only. This table has hundreds of thousands of clones, roughly 95% appearing once.

Study outcomes and limitations: Generally, naive subsets came out with larger estimated richness than memory subsets. Non-shared clonotypes displayed generation probabilities falling below those of clonotypes present in all four donors.

The TCR comes from a woman in her twenties or thirties in good health. The sequencing sample was made of naive CD8+ T cells sorted from blood. This chain joins TRBV4-1 and TRBJ1-1; D unresolved. CDR3 residues: CASSQREMNTEAFF. CDR3 nucleotide sequence: TGCGCCAGCAGCCAGAGGGAAATGAACACTGAAGCTTTCTTT.